This TCR beta chain comes out of a study of cytomegalovirus exposure and HLA in healthy donors. This clone was counted between two and nine times. Primers included in the PCR were 60 Vbeta and 13 Jbeta primers. The table came from immunoSEQ multiplex PCR; TCRdb's copy has only in-frame clones and leaves some out. Counted here are some 110,000 clones, over 60% occurring once; the ten biggest clones make up under 15%. The TCR comes from a woman aged 55-70 years in good health and CMV-seropositive. The sequenced sample consisted of PBMCs.

The CDR3 nucleotides read TGTGCCAGCAGCTTAATGGGGACTAGCGGGGGCAAAGATACGCAGTATTTT. Amino acid sequence: CASSLMGTSGGKDTQYF. The V gene is TRBV7-3, the J gene TRBJ2-3, with 14 bases aligning to TRBD2. The J segment lost 5 bases and the V segment lost 1 base, leaving 5 bases of the junction unmatched. CDR1 and CDR2 from the germline V gene are SGHTA and FQGTGA. This CDR3 spans 17 amino acids.